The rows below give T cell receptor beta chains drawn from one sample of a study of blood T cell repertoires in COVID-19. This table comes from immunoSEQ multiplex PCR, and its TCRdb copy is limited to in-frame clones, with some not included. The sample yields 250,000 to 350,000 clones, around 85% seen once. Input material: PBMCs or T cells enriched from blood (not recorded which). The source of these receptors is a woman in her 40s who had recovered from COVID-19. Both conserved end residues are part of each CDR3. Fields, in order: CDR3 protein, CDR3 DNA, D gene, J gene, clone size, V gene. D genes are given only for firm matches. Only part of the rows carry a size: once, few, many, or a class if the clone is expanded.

CSVGGRNQPQHF,TGCAGCGTTGGGGGGAGGAATCAGCCCCAGCATTTT,.,TRBJ1-5,.,TRBV29-1
CASSPRQGYNEQFF,TGTGCCAGCAGCCCCCGACAGGGCTACAATGAGCAGTTCTTC,TRBD1,TRBJ2-1,.,TRBV7-2
CASSFMGSRGNEQFF,TGTGCCAGCAGCTTCATGGGCTCAAGGGGGAATGAGCAGTTCTTC,.,TRBJ2-1,.,TRBV5-6
CASSLGQLYNEQFF,TGTGCCAGCAGCTTAGGACAGCTCTACAATGAGCAGTTCTTC,.,TRBJ2-1,.,TRBV11-3
CASSSTPGTGPYGYTF,TGTGCCAGCAGTTCGACTCCCGGGACAGGGCCCTATGGCTACACCTTC,TRBD1,TRBJ1-2,.,TRBV27
CASMTERARTDTQYF,TGTGCCAGCATGACCGAGAGGGCCCGCACAGATACGCAGTATTTT,.,TRBJ2-3,few,TRBV27
CASSAVGLRGYTF,TGTGCCAGCTCGGCAGTGGGCCTCAGGGGCTACACCTTC,.,TRBJ1-2,.,TRBV18
CASSAEGQGGFGYGYTF,TGTGCCAGCAGTGCCGAGGGGCAGGGGGGCTTTGGCTATGGCTACACCTTC,TRBD1,TRBJ1-2,.,TRBV6-1
CASSLGQGEETQYF,TGTGCCAGCAGCTTGGGACAGGGGGAAGAGACCCAGTACTTC,TRBD1,TRBJ2-5,.,TRBV7-2
CASSSQKGLAGPYEQFF,TGTGCCAGCAGTAGCCAGAAGGGACTAGCGGGACCCTATGAGCAGTTCTTC,TRBD2,TRBJ2-1,.,TRBV27
CASRLQGTYTEAFF,TGTGCCAGCAGGCTACAGGGGACTTACACTGAAGCTTTCTTT,TRBD1,TRBJ1-1,once,TRBV6-5
CASSPLLGLAGVTDTQYF,TGTGCCAGCTCACCGCTTCTCGGACTAGCGGGCGTCACAGATACGCAGTATTTT,TRBD2,TRBJ2-3,.,TRBV18
CATGDGELFF,TGTGCCACAGGGGACGGGGAGCTGTTTTTT,.,TRBJ2-2,.,TRBV19
CASSYTSGSYNEQFF,TGTGCCAGCAGTTATACTAGCGGGAGTTACAATGAGCAGTTCTTC,TRBD2,TRBJ2-1,.,TRBV7-2
CASKLLGNSPLHF,TGTGCCAGCAAGCTGCTGGGCAATTCACCCCTCCACTTT,.,TRBJ1-6,many,TRBV6-5
CASSSGGKGTGELFF,TGTGCCAGCAGCTCCGGCGGGAAAGGGACCGGGGAGCTGTTTTTT,.,TRBJ2-2,.,TRBV5-4
CASSLGGAGELFF,TGTGCCAGCAGTTTAGGAGGAGCCGGGGAGCTGTTTTTT,.,TRBJ2-2,.,TRBV12-3/TRBV12-4
CASSQDPAGARTSAGELFF,TGTGCCAGCAGCCAAGATCCGGCCGGGGCTAGGACTAGCGCCGGGGAGCTGTTTTTT,TRBD2,TRBJ2-2,.,TRBV3-1/TRBV3-2
CASSSRQGLAEAFF,TGTGCCAGCAGTTCCCGACAGGGTTTGGCTGAAGCTTTCTTT,TRBD1,TRBJ1-1,.,TRBV6-5
CASSQEGPGVGNEQFF,TGCGCCAGCAGCCAAGAGGGGCCTGGGGTTGGAAATGAGCAGTTCTTC,.,TRBJ2-1,.,TRBV4-3
CASSPGTFAYNEQFF,TGCGCCAGCAGCCCAGGGACTTTCGCCTACAATGAGCAGTTCTTC,.,TRBJ2-1,.,TRBV5-1
CAWSEGGTSSYEQYF,TGTGCCTGGAGTGAGGGGGGGACTAGCAGCTACGAGCAGTACTTC,TRBD2,TRBJ2-7,.,TRBV30
CASSNWETQYF,TGTGCCAGCAGTAACTGGGAGACCCAGTACTTC,.,TRBJ2-5,once,TRBV27
CASSIGTNNEQFF,TGTGCCAGTAGTATAGGGACTAACAATGAGCAGTTCTTC,.,TRBJ2-1,.,TRBV19
CASSLGLQSYGYTF,TGTGCCAGCAGCTTGGGGTTACAGAGCTATGGCTACACCTTC,.,TRBJ1-2,few,TRBV5-6
CASSLISQPQHF,TGTGCCAGCAGCTTAATTAGCCAGCCCCAGCATTTT,.,TRBJ1-5,once,TRBV7-2
CASSVEPTNTDTQYF,TGTGCCAGCAGCGTAGAACCGACAAACACAGATACGCAGTATTTT,.,TRBJ2-3,.,TRBV9
CASSPDRGRYEQYF,TGTGCCAGCTCACCCGACAGGGGCCGCTACGAGCAGTACTTC,TRBD1,TRBJ2-7,.,TRBV18
CASSKVRTSGGQETQYF,TGTGCCAGCAGCAAAGTAAGAACTAGCGGGGGCCAAGAGACCCAGTACTTC,.,TRBJ2-5,few,TRBV21-1
CATSPLAGDYEQYF,TGTGCCACCAGCCCCCTAGCGGGAGACTACGAGCAGTACTTC,TRBD2,TRBJ2-7,.,TRBV15
CASSKDRAREQYF,TGTGCCAGCAGCAAGGACAGGGCTCGGGAGCAGTACTTC,TRBD1,TRBJ2-7,.,TRBV3-1/TRBV3-2
CASSLRGTSGMWEQFF,TGCGCCAGCAGCTTGCGTGGGACTAGCGGGATGTGGGAGCAGTTCTTC,TRBD2,TRBJ2-1,.,TRBV5-1
CASSLLVQGADNYGYTF,TGCGCCAGCAGCCTCCTGGTACAGGGGGCAGATAACTATGGCTACACCTTC,TRBD1,TRBJ1-2,.,TRBV4-1
CASSFTANTEAFF,TGTGCCAGCAGCTTTACAGCGAACACTGAAGCTTTCTTT,.,TRBJ1-1,.,TRBV11-2
CASKNRVVDTQYF,TGTGCCAGTAAAAACCGCGTTGTGGATACGCAGTATTTT,.,TRBJ2-3,.,TRBV19
CSVEGSGTPETQYF,TGCAGCGTTGAGGGGAGCGGGACACCTGAGACCCAGTACTTC,.,TRBJ2-5,.,TRBV29-1
CASSLRTGGNTIYF,TGTGCCAGCAGCCTCCGGACAGGGGGAAACACCATATATTTT,TRBD1,TRBJ1-3,.,TRBV3-1/TRBV3-2
CASSPQGSGETQYF,TGTGCCAGCTCACCCCAGGGTAGCGGAGAGACCCAGTACTTC,.,TRBJ2-5,.,TRBV18
CATSLSGRAGETQYF,TGTGCCACCAGTCTTAGCGGGAGGGCCGGAGAGACCCAGTACTTC,TRBD2,TRBJ2-5,once,TRBV24-1
CASSTQSLLWGGEGYTF,TGTGCCAGCAGCACGCAATCGTTGCTGTGGGGCGGTGAAGGCTACACCTTC,.,TRBJ1-2,.,TRBV13
CASSQSRTSGSLEEQYF,TGCGCCAGCAGCCAATCCCGGACTAGCGGGAGTCTGGAGGAGCAGTACTTC,TRBD2,TRBJ2-7,.,TRBV4-3
CASSEAGLDEQFF,TGTGCCAGCAGTGAAGCGGGGCTGGATGAGCAGTTCTTC,.,TRBJ2-1,.,TRBV2
CASSLSPSSSYEQYF,TGTGCCAGCAGCTTAAGCCCTAGCTCTTCCTACGAGCAGTACTTC,.,TRBJ2-7,.,TRBV7-3
CASSLTGLSNQPQHF,TGTGCCAGCAGCTTGACAGGTTTAAGCAATCAGCCCCAGCATTTT,.,TRBJ1-5,few,TRBV7-8
CASSLGGTGELFF,TGTGCCAGCAGCTTAGGAGGCACCGGGGAGCTGTTTTTT,.,TRBJ2-2,.,TRBV7-9
CATSRDGAHNSPLHF,TGTGCCACCAGCAGAGATGGGGCACATAATTCACCCCTCCACTTT,.,TRBJ1-6,.,TRBV15
CAISDTYFYEQYF,TGTGCCATCAGTGACACATATTTCTACGAGCAGTACTTC,.,TRBJ2-7,.,TRBV10-3
CASSLAGVTEAFF,TGTGCCAGCTCACTGGCAGGGGTTACTGAAGCTTTCTTT,.,TRBJ1-1,once,TRBV18
CASSPGTGVLYEQYF,TGTGCCAGCAGCCCCGGGACAGGGGTCCTCTACGAGCAGTACTTC,TRBD1,TRBJ2-7,.,TRBV6-2/TRBV6-3
CASRRSGTPDTQYF,TGTGCCAGCAGACGGAGCGGGACCCCCGATACGCAGTATTTT,TRBD2,TRBJ2-3,.,TRBV11-2
CASSLGTANTGELFF,TGTGCCAGCAGCCTCGGGACAGCGAACACCGGGGAGCTGTTTTTT,TRBD1,TRBJ2-2,.,TRBV7-8
CASSPGTAQETQYF,TGTGCCAGCAGCCCCGGGACAGCACAAGAGACCCAGTACTTC,TRBD1,TRBJ2-5,.,TRBV7-9
CASSASRTGLSGNTIYF,TGTGCCAGCAGCGCGTCACGGACAGGTTTGTCCGGAAACACCATATATTTT,TRBD1,TRBJ1-3,.,TRBV14